This T cell receptor beta chain came from a study of beta chain features in type 1 diabetes. Study findings and constraints: Within each of all four CD4+ subsets, Type 1 diabetes patients had TCRB CDR3s that were moderately but significantly shorter. Over-representation of high TCR-expressing cells was a possible consequence of cDNA sequencing.

This clone has a handful of counts. Antigen: not known. The CDR3 is made up of 14 amino acids. Germline V lookup: CDR1 SGHTA, CDR2 FQGNSA. V lost 1 base to trimming and J lost 3 bases, with 9 bases between them. Expressed TCRB transcripts were sequenced because the isolated RNA had all been reverse transcribed beforehand. Sequencing of naive, central memory and regulatory T cell samples gave an average of roughly 3.5 million reads. Sequencing used immunoSEQ multiplex PCR; TCRdb keeps in-frame clones, though not all of them. The data contain 630,000 or so clones, over 12% of them singletons. The chain couples TRBV7-2 to TRBJ1-2, with D possibly matching TRBD1 (5 bases). This clonotype was sampled from a young man with type 1 diabetes. The material sequenced was naive CD4+ T cells from blood. The CDR3 is CASSLVRGHYGYTF. Written as DNA, the CDR3 is TGTGCCAGCAGCTTAGTCCGGGGACACTATGGCTACACCTTC.